Below, 9 T cell receptor beta chains from the same sample are listed, as sequenced in a study of a mutant IDH1 vaccine in newly diagnosed glioma. Described time point: baseline, week 1 (first vaccination visit). Treatment in this sample: pre-vaccination baseline after standard-of-care therapy. Using immunoSEQ multiplex PCR, the repertoire was profiled, and TCRdb retains in-frame clones only, with some absent. This table holds under 35,000 clones, more than 85% found once. Sequenced here: PBMCs, sampled from a glioma patient treated with radiotherapy, temozolomide or both. Receptor source: a woman aged 40 to 55 with glioma.

V gene TRBV7-2 combines with J gene TRBJ2-1; D ambiguous. From germline, CDR1 is SGHTA and CDR2 FQGNSA. Deletions cut 5 bases from V and 1 base from J, with 12 bases between. The CDR3 is 15 amino acids. CDR3 DNA: TGTGCCAGCAGCGCGGAAGGGCAATCCTACAATGAGCAGTTCTTC. It translates to CASSAEGQSYNEQFF.

The chain couples TRBV30 to TRBJ1-2; D might be TRBD1 (5 bases). The CDR3 length is 15 residues. Trimming cost V 1 base and J 4 bases, with 16 bases left between them. Germline loops: CDR1 GTSNPN, CDR2 SVGIG (reference sequence). CDR3 protein: CAWSEGTLKSYGYTF. CDR3 sequence (DNA): TGTGCCTGGAGTGAGGGGACTTTAAAGAGCTATGGCTACACCTTC.

Here the CDR3 DNA reads TGTGCCAGCAGCTTGGAGGTTAGCGGGGACGACTACGAGCAGTACTTC. Amino acids: CASSLEVSGDDYEQYF. J is TRBJ2-7 and V is TRBV5-6; TRBD2 matches at 8 bases. Germline V gene data show CDR1 as SGHDT and CDR2 as YYEEEE. The CDR3 has 16 residues. Trimming took 0 bases from V and 3 from J; bases not matched to a gene: 8.

This rearrangement joins TRBV19 to TRBJ1-2; TRBD1 agrees at 10 bases. Trimming at V came to 5 bases and at J to 4 bases, leaving 4 bases not matched to a gene. This CDR3 is built from 14 residues. CDR1 LNHDA and CDR2 SQIVND come from the germline V gene (reference sequence). The CDR3 loop reads CASSLRDRGYGYTF. The CDR3 DNA sequence: TGTGCCAGTAGTCTACGGGACAGGGGCTATGGCTACACCTTC. Together with reference TRBV19 and TRBJ1-2, the CDR3 gives the full variable domain: DGGITQSPKYLFRKEGQNVTLSCEQNLNHDAMYWYRQDPGQGLRLIYYSQIVNDFQKGDIAEGYSVSREKKESFPLTVTSAQKNPTAFYLCASSLRDRGYGYTFGSGTRLTVV.

The chain links TRBV2 to TRBJ1-1, with 7 bases matching TRBD1. CDR3 length equals 15 residues. Germline V gene data show CDR1 as SNHLY and CDR2 as FYNNEI. The J segment lost 0 bases and the V segment lost 4 bases, leaving 5 bases of the junction unmatched. The CDR3 sequence: CASSGAGGMNTEAFF. Written as DNA, the CDR3 is TGTGCCAGCAGTGGAGCAGGGGGAATGAACACTGAAGCTTTCTTT. Filled out from reference TRBV2 and TRBJ1-1, the complete variable domain reads EPEVTQTPSHQVTQMGQEVILRCVPISNHLYFYWYRQILGQKVEFLVSFYNNEISEKSEIFDDQFSVERPDGSNFTLKIRSTKLEDSAMYFCASSGAGGMNTEAFFGQGTRLTVV.

The J gene is TRBJ1-1, the V gene TRBV5-6; tentatively, D is TRBD1 (6 bases). The CDR3 is 13 residues long. Trimming stripped 0 bases from V and 6 bases from J, with 9 bases between. Germline assignment: CDR1 SGHDT and CDR2 YYEEEE. The CDR3 nucleotides are TGTGCCAGCAGCTTGGACAGGGCTTCTGAAGCTTTCTTT. Amino acid sequence: CASSLDRASEAFF.

The sample holds one count of this clone. This sequence joins TRBV4-1 and TRBJ2-1; D is ambiguous. CDR3 length: 11 residues. Germline V gene data show CDR1 as MGHRA and CDR2 as YSYEKL. Trimming removed 4 bases at V and 12 bases at J, with 10 bases between. In DNA, the CDR3 is TGCGCCAGCAGCCTACCCCTGGGGCAGTTCTTC. This sequence encodes CASSLPLGQFF.

The genes are TRBV15 and TRBJ1-4, with D possibly being TRBD1 (6 bases). Trimming removed 0 bases from V and 8 bases from J, with 13 bases in between. Looked up from germline, CDR1 is LNHNV and CDR2 is YYDKDF (reference sequence). The CDR3 spans 15 residues. CDR3 sequence: CATSREGRGGEKLFF. The CDR3, as DNA: TGTGCCACCAGCAGAGAGGGCAGGGGTGGAGAAAAACTGTTTTTT. Using reference TRBV15 and TRBJ1-4 for the parts outside the CDR3, the full variable domain is DAMVIQNPRYQVTQFGKPVTLSCSQTLNHNVMYWYQQKSSQAPKLLFHYYDKDFNNEADTPDNFQSRRPNTSFCFLDIRSPGLGDTAMYLCATSREGRGGEKLFFGSGTQLSVL.

The chain recombines TRBV2 with TRBJ1-5; TRBD1 aligns across 7 bases. Germline values: CDR1 SNHLY, CDR2 FYNNEI. The J segment lost 1 base and the V segment lost 4 bases, leaving 1 base of the junction unmatched. The CDR3 has 14 amino acids. CDR3 residues: CASSAGQSNQPQHF. CDR3 in DNA: TGTGCCAGCAGTGCGGGACAGAGCAATCAGCCCCAGCATTTT.